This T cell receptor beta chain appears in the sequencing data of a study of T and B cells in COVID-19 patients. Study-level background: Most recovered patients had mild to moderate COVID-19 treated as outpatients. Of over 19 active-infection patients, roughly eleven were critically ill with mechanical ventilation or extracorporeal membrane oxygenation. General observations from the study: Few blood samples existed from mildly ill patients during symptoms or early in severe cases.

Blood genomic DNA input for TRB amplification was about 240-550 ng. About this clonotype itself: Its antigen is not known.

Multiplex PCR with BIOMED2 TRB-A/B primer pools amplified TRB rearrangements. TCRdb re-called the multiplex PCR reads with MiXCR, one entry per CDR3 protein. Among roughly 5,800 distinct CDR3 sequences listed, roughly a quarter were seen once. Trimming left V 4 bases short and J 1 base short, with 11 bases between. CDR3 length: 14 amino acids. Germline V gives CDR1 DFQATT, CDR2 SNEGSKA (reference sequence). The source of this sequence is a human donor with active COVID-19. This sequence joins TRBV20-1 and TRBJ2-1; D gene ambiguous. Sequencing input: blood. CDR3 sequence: CSATQGISYNEQFF. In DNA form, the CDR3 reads TGCAGTGCTACGCAAGGCATATCCTACAATGAGCAGTTCTTC.